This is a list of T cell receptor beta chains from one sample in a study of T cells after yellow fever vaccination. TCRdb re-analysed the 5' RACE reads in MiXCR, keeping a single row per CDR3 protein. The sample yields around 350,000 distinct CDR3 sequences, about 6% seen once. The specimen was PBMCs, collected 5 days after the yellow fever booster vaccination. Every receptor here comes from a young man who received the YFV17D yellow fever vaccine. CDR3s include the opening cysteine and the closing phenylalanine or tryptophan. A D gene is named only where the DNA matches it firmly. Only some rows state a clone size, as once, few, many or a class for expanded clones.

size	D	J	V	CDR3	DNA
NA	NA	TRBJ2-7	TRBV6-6	CASRLKTYEQYF	TGTGCCAGTAGACTTAAAACCTACGAGCAGTACTTC
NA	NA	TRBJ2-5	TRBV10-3	CAIGGQSAETQYF	TGTGCCATCGGCGGACAGTCTGCAGAGACCCAGTACTTC
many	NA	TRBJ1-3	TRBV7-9	CASSLYSSGNTIYF	TGTGCCAGCAGCTTATACAGCTCTGGAAACACCATATATTTT
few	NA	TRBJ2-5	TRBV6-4	CASGGGTPELRAVQETQYF	TGTGCCAGCGGGGGAGGGACACCTGAATTGAGGGCGGTACAAGAGACCCAGTACTTC
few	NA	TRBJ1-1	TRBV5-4	CASSLDPPRFEEAFF	TGTGCCAGCAGCTTGGACCCCCCCCGTTTTGAGGAAGCTTTCTTT
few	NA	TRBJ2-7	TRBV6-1	CASRRGNSYEQYF	TGTGCCAGCAGAAGGGGAAACTCCTACGAGCAGTACTTC
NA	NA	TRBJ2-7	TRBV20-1	CSANARERKTSYEQYF	TGCAGTGCTAACGCTCGGGAAAGAAAAACCTCCTACGAGCAGTACTTC
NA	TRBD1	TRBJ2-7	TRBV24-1	CATSVGQGYEQYF	TGTGCCACCAGTGTAGGACAGGGCTACGAGCAGTACTTC
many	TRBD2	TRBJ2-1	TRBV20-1	CSATSGSYNEQFF	TGCAGCGCGACTAGCGGTTCCTACAATGAGCAGTTCTTC
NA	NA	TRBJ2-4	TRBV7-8	CASSLAPSIMRRNIQYF	TGTGCCAGCAGCTTAGCGCCGAGCATTATGAGGAGAAACATTCAGTACTTC
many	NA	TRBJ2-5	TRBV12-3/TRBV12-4	CASSWGPQETQYF	TGTGCCAGCAGCTGGGGGCCCCAAGAGACCCAGTACTTC
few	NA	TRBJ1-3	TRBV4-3	CASGREVSGNTIYF	TGCGCCAGCGGTCGCGAAGTTTCTGGAAACACCATATATTTT
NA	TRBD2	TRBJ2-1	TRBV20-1	CCASRPTGTSSYNEQFF	TGCTGTGCTAGCCGCCCAACCGGGACTAGCTCCTACAATGAGCAGTTCTTC
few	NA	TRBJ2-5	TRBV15	CATSREAQETQYF	TGTGCCACCAGCAGAGAGGCTCAAGAGACCCAGTACTTC
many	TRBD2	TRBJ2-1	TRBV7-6	CASSLATAGVGDEQFF	TGTGCCAGCAGCCTCGCAACAGCGGGAGTAGGCGATGAGCAGTTCTTC
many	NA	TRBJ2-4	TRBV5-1	CASSQGLTNQNIQYF	TGCGCCAGCAGCCAGGGACTTACTAACCAAAACATTCAGTACTTC
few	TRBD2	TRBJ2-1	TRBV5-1	CASRVGGPHEQFF	TGCGCCAGCAGAGTGGGAGGGCCCCATGAGCAGTTCTTC
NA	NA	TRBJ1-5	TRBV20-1	CSARQGPNNQPQHF	TGCAGTGCTAGACAGGGGCCCAATAATCAGCCCCAGCATTTT
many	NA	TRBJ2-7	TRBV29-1	CSVGEGTEQYF	TGCAGCGTTGGAGAAGGGACCGAGCAGTACTTC
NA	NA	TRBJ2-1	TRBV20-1	CSARSPRGSVDNNEQFF	TGCAGTGCTAGAAGCCCTCGGGGCTCAGTCGATAACAATGAGCAGTTCTTC
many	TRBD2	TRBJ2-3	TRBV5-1	CASRPTSGTDTQYF	TGCGCCAGCAGACCGACTAGCGGCACAGATACGCAGTATTTT
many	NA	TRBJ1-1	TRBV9	CASSDPQGRTNTEAFF	TGTGCCAGCAGCGACCCGCAAGGCAGAACGAACACTGAAGCTTTCTTT